The entry below gives a single TCR beta chain sequence along with its context. Random hexamers primed reverse transcription of about 0.5 to 1 ug RNA. An immunoSEQ multiplex PCR amplified TCR beta CDR3 over 54 Vbeta and 13 Jbeta. TCRdb independently ran MiXCR on the immunoSEQ multiplex PCR reads; one entry per CDR3 protein. The sample lists about 300,000 distinct CDR3 sequences, about nine tenths seen once, with approximately 0.2% in the top ten. The sample originates from a study of CD8 T cells in Susac syndrome. TCR beta from blood CD8+ and CD4+ T cells was sequenced. The multiple sclerosis control group comprised treatment-naive patients with stable or active relapsing-remitting disease. The germline V and J ends were trimmed by 2 bases and 0 bases, with 14 bases remaining between them. This CDR3 has 16 residues. Germline loops: CDR1 SGHNT, CDR2 YYREEE (reference sequence).

The source material was CD8+ T cells from PBMCs. The rearrangement joins TRBV5-4 to TRBJ1-2; D is possibly TRBD1 (6 bases). The sequence came from a human donor with multiple sclerosis. The CDR3, as DNA: TGTGCCAGCAGCTTTCGGACAGACCCTTCTAACTATGGCTACACCTTC. This translates into CASSFRTDPSNYGYTF.